What follows describes a single TCR beta chain. Its cognate antigen is unknown. This sample is part of a study of shared clonotypes between healthy human individuals. At the level of the study: The donor group consisted of a couple of women and a few men, aged 18 to 49. Overall study findings and caveats: Unshared clonotypes carried lower generation probabilities than those common to all four donors.

Naive CD8 isolation took CD45RO-negative cells positively selected for CCR7 and excluded terminally differentiated effector memory CD45RA+ cells. From germline, CDR1 is SEHNR and CDR2 FQNEAQ (reference sequence). V lost 6 bases and J 5 bases, leaving 8 bases between the germline ends. The CDR3 covers 11 residues. Sequencing was performed with immunoSEQ multiplex PCR; in TCRdb, only in-frame clones are kept and a portion is missing. This table has 750,000 to 1,000,000 clones, 80% to 95% appearing once. The receptor comes from a man aged 25-45 years in good health. This sequence joins TRBV7-9 and TRBJ2-7; D is undetermined. What was sequenced was naive CD8+ T cells sorted from blood. The CDR3 protein is CASSSFHEQYF. The CDR3 nucleotides read TGTGCCAGCAGTTCTTTCCACGAGCAGTACTTC.